The TCR beta chain described here comes from a study of T cell repertoires in cytomegalovirus infection. Study-level information: Selection of CMV epitopes for the study included recently identified HLA-C-restricted and well-studied HLA-B-restricted ones. Whole-study findings and limits: HLA-C-restricted CMV clonotypes gave the most frequent clonotype in two of eight donors. Carriage of CMV together with the relevant HLA was identifiable through cumulative public TCR beta family frequency.

Germline trimming cut 4 bases from V and 6 bases from J; bases unmatched to any gene: 7. The germline CDR1 and CDR2 sequences are SGHNT and YYREEE (reference sequence). The CDR3 totals 14 residues. TCRdb re-analysed the reads in MiXCR, keeping a single row per CDR3 protein. The sample shows approximately 390,000 distinct CDR3 sequences, about 35% of them seen only once. Comments on this clonotype: Its matching antigen is unknown.

The sequence came from a human donor in good health (CMV status not recorded). Some clones in this sample may be carry-over from other donors' samples. This material consisted of cultured PBMCs, taken from culture after CMV antigen stimulation. This chain uses TRBV5-4 with TRBJ2-3, with TRBD1 matching over 8 bases. DNA of the CDR3: TGTGCCAGCAGCCCTGACTACAGGGGGGATACGCAGTATTTT. This codes for CASSPDYRGDTQYF. Full variable domain (remainder filled in from reference TRBV5-4 and TRBJ2-3): ETGVTQSPTHLIKTRGQQVTLRCSSQSGHNTVSWYQQALGQGPQFIFQYYREEENGRGNFPPRFSGLQFPNYSSELNVNALELDDSALYLCASSPDYRGDTQYFGPGTRLTVL.